Following are 14 T cell receptor beta chains from one sample sequenced in a study of shared clonotypes between healthy human individuals. Libraries were prepared by immunoSEQ multiplex PCR; TCRdb keeps only in-frame clonotypes and omits some of them. The table shows 2,500,000 or so clones, with just under 95% occurring only once. Sequencing was done on a sample of naive CD4+ T cells from PBMCs. Subset described: CD45RA+ positively selected. The receptor set was obtained from a man younger than 35 in good health. Some clones in this sample may be carry-over from other donors' samples.

This sequence joins TRBV7-7 and TRBJ2-2, with 8 bases matching TRBD2. V gave up 5 bases and J gave up 0 bases; unmatched junction bases: 8. Germline CDR1 SSHAT, CDR2 FNYEAQ (reference sequence). There are 17 residues in the CDR3. The CDR3 DNA reads TGTGCCAGCAGCCCTCCCGGGGGGGCCCCGAACACCGGGGAGCTGTTTTTT. Protein: CASSPPGGAPNTGELFF.

As DNA, the CDR3 is TGCAGCGTTGTACAGGTTAGCTCCTACAATGAGCAGTTCTTC. This gives the protein CSVVQVSSYNEQFF. The rearrangement links TRBV29-1 to TRBJ2-1; tentative D call: TRBD1 (5 bases). V lost 4 bases to trimming and J lost 0 bases, with 10 bases between them. CDR1 is SQVTM, CDR2 ANQGSEA, per germline. The CDR3 runs 14 residues.

The chain has TRBV19 and TRBJ1-2; 7 bases map to TRBD1. The length of the CDR3 is 15 residues. CDR1 is LNHDA, CDR2 SQIVND, per germline (reference sequence). Unmatched junction bases numbered 7, after V lost 1 base and J lost 5 bases. This chain's CDR3 is CASSIASFRGYGYTF. The DNA of the CDR3 is TGTGCCAGTAGTATAGCTTCGTTCAGGGGGTATGGCTACACCTTC.

This clone was detected once. The genes are TRBV5-6 and TRBJ2-7; tentative D call: TRBD2 (6 bases). Per germline, CDR1 SGHDT and CDR2 YYEEEE. There are 17 residues in the CDR3. V lost 0 bases, J lost 0 bases, and 16 bases lay in between. The CDR3 nucleotides are TGTGCCAGCAGCTTGGCCCCTGGCGGGGCGGACTCCTACGAGCAGTACTTC. It translates to CASSLAPGGADSYEQYF.

V is TRBV11-2 and J is TRBJ1-1; unclear D gene. V was shortened by 4 bases and J by 1 base, with 13 bases between the two germline ends. CDR1 is SGHAT, CDR2 FQNNGV, per germline. There are 15 residues in the CDR3. The CDR3 here is CASSWSGRENTEAFF. The CDR3, as DNA: TGTGCCAGCAGCTGGTCGGGGAGGGAGAACACTGAAGCTTTCTTT.

The rearrangement joins TRBV18 to TRBJ1-2; unclear D gene. The V gene lost 4 bases and the J gene lost 1 base, with 4 bases spanning the gap. The CDR3 length is 12 residues. CDR1 and CDR2 (germline): KGHSH, LQKENI. CDR3 bases: TGTGCCAGCTCACAAATTAACTATGGCTACACCTTC. It yields the protein CASSQINYGYTF.

This clone was observed a single time. The chain employs TRBV25-1 and TRBJ2-1; 7 bases fit TRBD2. Germline V gene sequence: CDR1 MGHDK, CDR2 SYGVNS. This CDR3 comprises 13 residues. With 4 bases clipped from V and 9 bases from J, the junction kept 6 bases outside the gene matches. The CDR3 DNA reads as TGTGCCAGCAGTGTAGGACTAGGCGGTGAGCAGTTCTTC. Residues: CASSVGLGGEQFF.

The genes are TRBV29-1 and TRBJ2-3; D tentatively fits TRBD1 or TRBD2 (5 bases each). Germline V lookup: CDR1 SQVTM, CDR2 ANQGSEA. V lost 0 bases, J lost 6 bases, and 16 bases lay in between. This CDR3 comprises 15 residues. DNA for the CDR3: TGCAGCGTTGAAGATGCGCAGGGAGCTACGGATACGCAGTATTTT. This codes for CSVEDAQGATDTQYF.

V gene TRBV10-3 combines with J gene TRBJ2-5; tentative D call: TRBD2 (6 bases). Germline V gene data show CDR1 as ENHRY and CDR2 as SYGVKD. V shed 10 bases and J shed 2 bases, with 14 bases lying between them. The CDR3 sequence is 13 residues long. In DNA, the CDR3 is TGTGCCACCTTAGCGGACCAGCAAGAGACCCAGTACTTC. The encoded protein is CATLADQQETQYF.

This clone has just a few counts. J is TRBJ1-5 and V is TRBV2, with no clear D. Trimming stripped 6 bases from V and 3 bases from J, with 12 bases between. Germline CDR1 SNHLY, CDR2 FYNNEI. There are 14 residues in the CDR3. In DNA, the CDR3 is TGTGCCAGCAGGGAGATACAATCCAATCAGCCCCAGCATTTT. Its translation is CASREIQSNQPQHF.

This sequence joins TRBV5-1 and TRBJ1-3; D not resolved. V lost 5 bases and J lost 8, with 14 bases in between. This CDR3 comprises 13 residues. The germline CDR1 and CDR2 sequences are SGHRS and YFSETQ. CDR3 coding DNA: TGCGCCAGCAGTCGGGGAGTTGGGGACACCATATATTTT. Translated: CASSRGVGDTIYF.

About this clone itself: The sample contains more than one DNA sequence encoding this CDR3. The chain combines TRBV18 with TRBJ1-5; D is possibly TRBD1 (6 bases). The V end was cut by 6 bases, the J end by 1 base, with 10 bases between. This CDR3 is 14 amino acids long. In germline, CDR1 is KGHSH, CDR2 LQKENI. CDR3 DNA: TGTGCCAGCTCCCCGGGACAAAGCAATCAGCCCCAGCATTTT. Protein sequence: CASSPGQSNQPQHF.

The chain has TRBV28 and TRBJ2-1; maybe TRBD1 (5 bases). The CDR3 loop spans 13 amino acids. Germline CDR1 is MDHEN and CDR2 is SYDVKM. Trimming took off 9 bases at V and 5 bases at J, with 14 bases between the two ends. Written as DNA, the CDR3 is TGTGCCAGTTACGACAGTTTCAACAATGAGCAGTTCTTC. Residues: CASYDSFNNEQFF.

The chain couples TRBV6-5 to TRBJ1-2, with TRBD1 as a possible D gene (6 bases). Trimming removed 6 bases from V and 7 bases from J, with 18 bases in between. From germline, CDR1 is MNHEY and CDR2 SVGAGI. This CDR3 contains 14 residues. As DNA, the CDR3 is TGTGCCAGCAGCCCTAGGACAGAAGCGGGTGGCTACACCTTC. Residues: CASSPRTEAGGYTF.